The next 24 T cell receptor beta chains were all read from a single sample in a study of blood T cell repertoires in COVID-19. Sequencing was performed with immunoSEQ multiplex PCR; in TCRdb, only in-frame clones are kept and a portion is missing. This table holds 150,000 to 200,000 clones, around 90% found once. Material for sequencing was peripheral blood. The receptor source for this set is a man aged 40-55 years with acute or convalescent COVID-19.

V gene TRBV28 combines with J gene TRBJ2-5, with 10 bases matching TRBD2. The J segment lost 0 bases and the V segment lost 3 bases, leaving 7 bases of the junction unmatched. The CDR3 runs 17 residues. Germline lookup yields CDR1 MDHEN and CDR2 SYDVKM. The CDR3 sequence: CASSFPLAGEYQETQYF. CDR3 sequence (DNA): TGTGCCAGCAGTTTCCCCCTAGCGGGGGAGTACCAAGAGACCCAGTACTTC.

CDR3 sequence (DNA): TGTGCCAGCTCACCACCGGGTAGCCCCTACGAGCAGTACTTC. The encoded protein is CASSPPGSPYEQYF. This chain connects TRBV18 to TRBJ2-7; D not certain. V was pared by 0 bases and J by 2 bases, with 8 bases between. The CDR3 length is 14 residues. Germline CDR1 and CDR2: KGHSH and LQKENI.

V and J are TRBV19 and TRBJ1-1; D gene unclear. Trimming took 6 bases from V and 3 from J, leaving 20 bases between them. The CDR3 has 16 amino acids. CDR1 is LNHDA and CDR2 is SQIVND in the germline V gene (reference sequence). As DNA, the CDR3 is TGTGCCAGTAGGGCGGGTGGCGTAAAGAAGGACACTGAAGCTTTCTTT. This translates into CASRAGGVKKDTEAFF.

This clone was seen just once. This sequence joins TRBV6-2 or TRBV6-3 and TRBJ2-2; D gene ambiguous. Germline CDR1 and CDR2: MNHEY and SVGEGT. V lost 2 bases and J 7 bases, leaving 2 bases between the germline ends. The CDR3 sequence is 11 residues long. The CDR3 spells CASSYLGELFF. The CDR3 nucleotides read TGTGCCAGCAGTTACCTCGGGGAGCTGTTTTTT.

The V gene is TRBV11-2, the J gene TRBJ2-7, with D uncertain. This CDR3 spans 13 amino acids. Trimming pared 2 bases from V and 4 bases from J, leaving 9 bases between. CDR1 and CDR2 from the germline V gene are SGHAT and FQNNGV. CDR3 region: CASSLSPSYEQYF. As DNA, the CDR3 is TGTGCCAGCAGCTTATCCCCCTCTTACGAGCAGTACTTC.

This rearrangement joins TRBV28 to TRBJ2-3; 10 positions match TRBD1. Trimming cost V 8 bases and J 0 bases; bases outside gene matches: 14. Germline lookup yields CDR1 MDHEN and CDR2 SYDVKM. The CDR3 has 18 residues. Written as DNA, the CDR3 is TGTGCCAGCGAAGAAGGGACAGGGGCCAACCTTAGCACAGATACGCAGTATTTT. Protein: CASEEGTGANLSTDTQYF.

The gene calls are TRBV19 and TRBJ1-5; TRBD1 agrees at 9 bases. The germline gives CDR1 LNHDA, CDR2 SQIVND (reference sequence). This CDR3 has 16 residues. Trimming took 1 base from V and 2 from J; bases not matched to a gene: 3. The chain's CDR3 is CASSIADRGRNQPQHF. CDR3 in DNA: TGTGCCAGTAGTATAGCGGACAGGGGACGCAATCAGCCCCAGCATTTT. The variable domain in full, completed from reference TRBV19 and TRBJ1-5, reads DGGITQSPKYLFRKEGQNVTLSCEQNLNHDAMYWYRQDPGQGLRLIYYSQIVNDFQKGDIAEGYSVSREKKESFPLTVTSAQKNPTAFYLCASSIADRGRNQPQHFGDGTRLSIL.

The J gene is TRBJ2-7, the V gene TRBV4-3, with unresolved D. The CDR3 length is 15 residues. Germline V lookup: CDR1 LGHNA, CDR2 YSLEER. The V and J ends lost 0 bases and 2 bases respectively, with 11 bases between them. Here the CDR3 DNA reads TGCGCCAGCAGCCAAGAAGTGGGCCCGACCTACGAGCAGTACTTC. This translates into CASSQEVGPTYEQYF.

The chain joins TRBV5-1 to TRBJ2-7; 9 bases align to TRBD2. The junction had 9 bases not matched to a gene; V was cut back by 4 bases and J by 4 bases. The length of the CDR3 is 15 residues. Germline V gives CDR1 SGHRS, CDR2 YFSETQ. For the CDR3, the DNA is TGCGCCAGCAGCCCCCGGGGCGGGGGGGTATACGAGCAGTACTTC. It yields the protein CASSPRGGGVYEQYF.

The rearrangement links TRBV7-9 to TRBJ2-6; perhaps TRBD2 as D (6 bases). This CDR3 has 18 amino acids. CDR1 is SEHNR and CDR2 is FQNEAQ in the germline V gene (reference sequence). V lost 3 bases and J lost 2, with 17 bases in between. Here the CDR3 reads CASSFRAGTGAGANVLTF. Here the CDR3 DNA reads TGTGCCAGCAGCTTCCGCGCAGGGACGGGGGCTGGGGCCAACGTCCTGACTTTC.

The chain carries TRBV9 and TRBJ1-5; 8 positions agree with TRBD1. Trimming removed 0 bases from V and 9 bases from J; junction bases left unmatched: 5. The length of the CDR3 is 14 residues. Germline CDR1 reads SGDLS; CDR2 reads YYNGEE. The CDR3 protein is CASSVGQGLGPQHF. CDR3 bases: TGTGCCAGCAGCGTAGGACAGGGGTTAGGGCCCCAGCATTTT.

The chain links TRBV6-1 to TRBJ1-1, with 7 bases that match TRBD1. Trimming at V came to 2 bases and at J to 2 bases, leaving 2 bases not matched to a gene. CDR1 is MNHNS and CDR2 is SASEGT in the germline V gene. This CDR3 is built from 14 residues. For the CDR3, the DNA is TGTGCCAGCAGTGAACCAGGGGGTAACACTGAAGCTTTCTTT. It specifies CASSEPGGNTEAFF.

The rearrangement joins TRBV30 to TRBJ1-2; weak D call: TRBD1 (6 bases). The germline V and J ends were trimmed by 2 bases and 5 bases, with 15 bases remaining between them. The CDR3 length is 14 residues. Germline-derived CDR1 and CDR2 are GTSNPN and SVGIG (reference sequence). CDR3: CAWSLTGLAYGYTF. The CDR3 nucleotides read TGTGCCTGGAGTCTGACAGGTTTAGCGTATGGCTACACCTTC.

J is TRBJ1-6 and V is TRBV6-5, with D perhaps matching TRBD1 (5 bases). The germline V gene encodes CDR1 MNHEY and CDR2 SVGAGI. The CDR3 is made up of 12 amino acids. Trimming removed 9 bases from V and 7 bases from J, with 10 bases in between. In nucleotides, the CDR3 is TGTGCCAGTAAGGAGGGGAATTCACCCCTCCACTTT. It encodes CASKEGNSPLHF.

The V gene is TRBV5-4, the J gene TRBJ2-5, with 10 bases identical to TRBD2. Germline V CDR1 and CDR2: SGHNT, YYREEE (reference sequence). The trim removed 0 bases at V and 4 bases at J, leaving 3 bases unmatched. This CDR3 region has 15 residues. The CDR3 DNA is TGTGCCAGCAGCTTGGCTAGCGGGGGTTTAGAGACCCAGTACTTC. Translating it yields CASSLASGGLETQYF.

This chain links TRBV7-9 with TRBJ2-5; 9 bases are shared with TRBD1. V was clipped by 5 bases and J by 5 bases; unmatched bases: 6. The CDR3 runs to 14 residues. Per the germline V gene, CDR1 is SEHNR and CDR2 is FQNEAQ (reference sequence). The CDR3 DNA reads TGTGCCAGCAGCGTTACAGGGGGCAGCGAGACCCAGTACTTC. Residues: CASSVTGGSETQYF.

This chain's CDR3 is CASSPDRFQPQHF. The CDR3 DNA reads TGTGCCAGCAGTCCGGACAGGTTTCAGCCCCAGCATTTT. The chain joins TRBV2 to TRBJ1-5; 7 bases fit TRBD1. The CDR3 has 13 residues. CDR1 is SNHLY and CDR2 is FYNNEI in the germline V gene. V was clipped by 5 bases and J by 6 bases; unmatched bases: 4.

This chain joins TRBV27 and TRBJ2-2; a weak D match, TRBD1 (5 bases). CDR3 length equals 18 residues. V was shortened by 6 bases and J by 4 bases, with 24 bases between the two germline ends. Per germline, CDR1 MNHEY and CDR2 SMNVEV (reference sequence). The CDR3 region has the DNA TGTGCCAGCAGCCCTACACCGTTCTCGCTCAGGGCCACCGGGGAGCTGTTTTTT. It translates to CASSPTPFSLRATGELFF.

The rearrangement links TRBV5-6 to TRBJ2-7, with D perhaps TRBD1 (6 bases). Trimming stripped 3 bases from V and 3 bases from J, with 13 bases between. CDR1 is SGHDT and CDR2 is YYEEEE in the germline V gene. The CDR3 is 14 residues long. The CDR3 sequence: CASSSGVGGYEQYF. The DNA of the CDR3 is TGTGCCAGCAGCTCAGGAGTAGGGGGCTACGAGCAGTACTTC. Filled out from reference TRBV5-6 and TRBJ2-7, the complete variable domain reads DAGVTQSPTHLIKTRGQQVTLRCSPKSGHDTVSWYQQALGQGPQFIFQYYEEEERQRGNFPDRFSGHQFPNYSSELNVNALLLGDSALYLCASSSGVGGYEQYFGPGTRLTVT.

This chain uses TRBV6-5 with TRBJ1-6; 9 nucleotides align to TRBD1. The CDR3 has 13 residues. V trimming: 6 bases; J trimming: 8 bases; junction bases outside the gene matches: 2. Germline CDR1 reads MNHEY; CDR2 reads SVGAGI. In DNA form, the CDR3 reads TGTGCCAGCAGGGGACAGGGTGATTCACCCCTCCACTTT. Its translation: CASRGQGDSPLHF.

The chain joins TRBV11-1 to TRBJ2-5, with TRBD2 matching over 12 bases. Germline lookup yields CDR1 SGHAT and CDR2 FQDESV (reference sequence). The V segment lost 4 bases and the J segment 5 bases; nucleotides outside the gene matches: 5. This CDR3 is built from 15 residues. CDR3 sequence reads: CASSSLAGGEETQYF. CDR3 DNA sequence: TGTGCCAGCAGCTCACTAGCGGGGGGAGAGGAGACCCAGTACTTC. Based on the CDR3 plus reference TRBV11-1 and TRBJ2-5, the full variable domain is EAEVAQSPRYKITEKSQAVAFWCDPISGHATLYWYRQILGQGPELLVQFQDESVVDDSQLPKDRFSAERLKGVDSTLKIQPAELGDSAMYLCASSSLAGGEETQYFGPGTRLLVL.

Here the CDR3 DNA reads TGTGCCAGCAGTTACTCGGTAGGGGGCGGTATAAGTGAGCAGTTCTTC. Protein product: CASSYSVGGGISEQFF. The chain joins TRBV6-5 to TRBJ2-1; 7 bases agree with TRBD1. CDR1 MNHEY and CDR2 SVGAGI come from the germline V gene. Trimming cost V 0 bases and J 9 bases; bases outside gene matches: 11. The CDR3 has 16 residues.

The CDR3 nucleotides are TGTGCCAGCAGTTACCCTGACACTGAAGCTTTCTTT. Amino acid sequence: CASSYPDTEAFF. V usage is TRBV6-2 or TRBV6-3 and J usage is TRBJ1-1, with D uncertain. CDR1 and CDR2 (germline): MNHEY, SVGEGT. V was pared by 2 bases and J by 3 bases, with 4 bases between. The CDR3 has 12 amino acids.

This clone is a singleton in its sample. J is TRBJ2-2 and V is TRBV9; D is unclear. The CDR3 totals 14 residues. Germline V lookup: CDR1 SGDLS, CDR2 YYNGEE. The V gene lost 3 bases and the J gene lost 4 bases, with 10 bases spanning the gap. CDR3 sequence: CASSGKTGTGELFF. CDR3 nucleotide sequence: TGTGCCAGCAGCGGTAAGACGGGCACCGGGGAGCTGTTTTTT.